This record looks at one T cell receptor (beta chain) sequence and its context. The antigen is undetermined. The data belong to a study of beta chain features in type 1 diabetes. Study-wide findings and caveats: TCRB CDR3 length was moderately but significantly reduced in all four CD4+ subsets of Type 1 diabetes patients.

This CDR3 is 15 amino acids long. Germline-derived CDR1 and CDR2 are MGHRA and YSYEKL. Trimming removed 8 bases at V and 3 bases at J, with 19 bases between. Reverse transcribing all isolated RNA meant expressed TCRB transcripts were sequenced. Profiled with immunoSEQ multiplex PCR; TCRdb holds only in-frame clones, not every one. Altogether roughly 100,000 clones are present, roughly 28% being singletons, with the ten largest covering 0.5% to 0.55%. The gene calls are TRBV4-1 and TRBJ1-2; maybe TRBD1 (6 bases). The source material was central memory CD4+ T cells from blood. The TCR originated in a woman younger than 35 with type 1 diabetes. CDR3 in amino acids: CASGYDSKGDYGYTF. CDR3 in DNA: TGCGCCAGCGGGTATGACAGCAAGGGGGACTATGGCTACACCTTC.